The entry below describes one T cell receptor (beta chain). The antigen is unknown. This sample was included in a study of neoadjuvant anti-PD-1 for oral cavity cancer. Germline assignment: CDR1 SGHTA and CDR2 FQGNSA. The CDR3 contains 17 residues. V lost 3 bases to trimming and J lost 4 bases, with 19 bases between them. Some clones are missing from TCRdb's copy, which holds only in-frame ones; the method was immunoSEQ multiplex PCR. Here the sample spans about 42,000 clones, roughly 77% being singletons. The time point here: after neoadjuvant nivolumab, at surgical resection. PBMCs were not maintained or expanded in culture before analysis. Study observations and caveats: Higher pretreatment Treg/Th17 ratios tracked higher pretreatment blood clonality.

Here the sequenced sample was PBMCs, taken after nivolumab (anti-PD-1) treatment. The chain has TRBV7-2 and TRBJ1-5; maybe TRBD1 (6 bases). This TCR came from a person aged 40 to 85 with oral cavity squamous cell carcinoma. For the CDR3, the DNA is TGTGCCAGCAGCTTCGCCCCGTTGGGGGCGGGTAATCAGCCCCAGCATTTT. Protein product: CASSFAPLGAGNQPQHF.